This record concerns one T cell receptor (beta chain) sequence. Which antigen it targets is not known. Qualities for individual bases were not recorded, and no much larger clone is one base off. TCR CDR3 regions were amplified from genomic DNA by multiplex PCR using the deep immunoSEQ assay. Extracted genomic DNA from each cell subset was distributed evenly across all wells of several immunoSEQ 96-well plates, and each plate was treated as a replicate. For sorted subsets, around 200 ng genomic DNA, equal to about 30,000 T cell genomes, was loaded into each replicate PCR. Purified libraries were measured with a Qubit 3.0 fluorometer, size-checked on a Bioanalyzer 2100, and measured again with the KAPA Library Quantification kit. Every immunoSEQ 96-well plate was sequenced on a separate single-read 150-cycle Illumina NextSeq 550 flow cell. For the original study's pipeline: Because the immunoSEQ output included only junctional sequences and no quality scores, the filtering could not be the same as the filtering used for full-length reads. Sequences were annotated with PyIR, a Python wrapper for IgBLAST v1.9, and V/J genes and CDR3 were assigned using IMGT germline references. Reads were removed for weak V/J assignments (E-value above 1e-6), missing CDR3, stop codons, out-of-frame junctions, or ambiguous translated residues. V3J clonotypes were defined as sequences sharing an identical inferred V gene, J gene, and CDR3 amino acid sequence. The percentage overlap between two repertoires was calculated by dividing the number of shared unique clonotypes by the size of the smaller repertoire. Richness of each repertoire was evaluated using RTK rarefaction, the Chao1 estimator, and Recon v2.1 estimates of unobserved clonotypes. Generation probabilities were computed with OLGA for all TCRbeta clonotypes obtained by the gDNA method from several donors. TCRdb took over this immuneACCESS table, retaining in-frame rearrangements with V and J assigned. Such tables are incomplete; in checked studies, under half of the missing clones stem from an unresolved V gene, and the remainder is unexplained. From that table come the V and J calls and clone size; the DNA was used to work out D and trimming. Within this sample are millions of clones, with more than 90% of them counted one time only. Over 0.12% of the sample rests with the top ten.

The data originate from a study of shared clonotypes between healthy human individuals (dated by TCRdb to 2020 to 2021). About the investigation overall: The cohort comprised a couple of women and a few men aged 18 to 49 years. Per donor, three plates each were used for CD4 naive and CD4 memory, two for CD8 naive, and one for CD8 memory. Blood TCR repertoires of several healthy adults were deeply sequenced to estimate repertoire size and the extent of clonotype sharing between individuals. To increase sequencing depth and limit assay-specific biases, TCR repertoire library preparation and sequencing were carried out by different laboratories using diverse techniques. Between about 0.85 and 9.5 billion PBMCs per donor were obtained by leukapheresis. The full study reports these points: Sampling was restricted to blood, and TCR repertoires in tissues likely differ from the TCR repertoires found in blood. Clonotypes shared by all four sorted-subset donors showed higher generation probabilities than non-shared clonotypes. About 5% of naive CD4, 3.5% of naive CD8, roughly 2.4% of memory CD4, and roughly 0.4% of memory CD8 clonotypes were shared across four donors. Even with the large sequencing depth, rarefaction of the sorted-subset datasets indicated that sequencing was incomplete. Pairwise subsampling led to the expectation that sequencing depth would affect the degree of clonotype sharing among donors. Naive subsets generally had larger estimated clonotype richness than memory subsets. The genetic and exposure-history diversity represented was limited by the small number of donors.

Donors were healthy HIV-negative adults with no recently reported acute infections or vaccinations. All donors were Caucasian adults living in Nashville, Tennessee, USA. CD4+ T cells were enriched through magnetic negative selection, after which naive cells were positively selected on CD45RA and the remaining negative fraction served as the memory subset. After blood collection by leukapheresis, PBMCs were isolated using Ficoll-Histopaque density gradient centrifugation and then cryopreserved in the vapor phase of liquid nitrogen. Purity and quantity of every magnetically sorted T cell population were checked by analytical flow cytometry. Genomic DNA was isolated from each sorted fraction and quantified by UV absorbance on a Nanodrop 2000c. From the cysteine up to the phenylalanine, the CDR3 has a length of 15 residues. Here the CDR3 DNA is all that survives: 45 bases in frame from base 1. The germline V gene encodes CDR1 MNHNS and CDR2 SASEGT. From V the trimming removes 6 bases and from J it removes 6 bases, while the gene matches leave 13 bases of the junction unaccounted for.

Material: naive CD4+ T cells sorted from blood. The cell subset or site label of this sample denotes: CD45RA+ positively selected. The receptor was derived from a man between 18 and 35 years old in good health. The chain couples TRBV6-1 to TRBJ2-5, with 7 junctional bases fitting TRBD1. The CDR3: CASRGGTENLQTQYF. In nucleotides, the sequence is TGTGCCAGCAGGGGTGGGACAGAAAATTTGCAGACCCAGTACTTC.